Sequencing of this T cell receptor beta chain was carried out in a study of OX40 agonist ivuxolimab in advanced cancers. Whole-study context: Patients were given ivuxolimab, an antibody that agonizes OX40 (CD134). Age averaged around 54 years (range roughly 20 to 90), and 82.7% were male.

This clone showed up just once. Profiling relied on immunoSEQ multiplex PCR, and the TCRdb table lists in-frame clones only, not all of them. The sample holds about 72,000 clones, about 85% seen once. Trimming shortened V by 4 bases and J by 4 bases, and 12 bases separated the two germline ends. Germline V gene lookup returns CDR1 KGHSH and CDR2 LQKENI. This CDR3 spans 14 amino acids. The sequence was obtained from an adult with an advanced solid tumor such as melanoma, head and neck, liver or kidney cancer. The source was CD4+ or CD8+ T cells sorted from blood, collected in a trial of the OX40 agonist ivuxolimab. The V call is TRBV18, the J call TRBJ2-3; the D gene is possibly TRBD1 (6 bases). CDR3 nucleotides: TGTGCCAGCTCACTAGGACAGTGGCCAGATACGCAGTATTTT. Translation gives CASSLGQWPDTQYF.